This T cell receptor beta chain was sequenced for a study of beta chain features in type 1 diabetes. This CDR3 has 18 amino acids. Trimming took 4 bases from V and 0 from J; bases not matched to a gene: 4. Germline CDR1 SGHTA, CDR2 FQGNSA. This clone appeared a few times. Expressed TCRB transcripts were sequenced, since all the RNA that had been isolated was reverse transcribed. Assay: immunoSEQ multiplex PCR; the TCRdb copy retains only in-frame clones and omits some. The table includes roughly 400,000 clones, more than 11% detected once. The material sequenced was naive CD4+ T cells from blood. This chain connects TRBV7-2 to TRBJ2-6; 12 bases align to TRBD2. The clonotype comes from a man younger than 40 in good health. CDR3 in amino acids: CASSSGLAGISGANVLTF. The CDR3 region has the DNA TGTGCCAGCAGCTCCGGACTAGCGGGGATCTCTGGGGCCAACGTCCTGACTTTC.